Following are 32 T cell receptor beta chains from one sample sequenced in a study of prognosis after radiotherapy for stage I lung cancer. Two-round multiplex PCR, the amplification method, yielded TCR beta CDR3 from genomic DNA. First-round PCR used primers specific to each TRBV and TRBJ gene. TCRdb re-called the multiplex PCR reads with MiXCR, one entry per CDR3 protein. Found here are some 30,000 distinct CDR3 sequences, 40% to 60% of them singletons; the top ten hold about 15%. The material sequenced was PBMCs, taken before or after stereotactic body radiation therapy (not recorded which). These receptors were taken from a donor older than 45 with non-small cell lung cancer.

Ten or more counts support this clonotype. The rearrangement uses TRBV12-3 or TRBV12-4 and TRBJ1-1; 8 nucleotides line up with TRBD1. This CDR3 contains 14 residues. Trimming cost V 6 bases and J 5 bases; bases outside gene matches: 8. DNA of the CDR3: TGTGCCAGCAGCCCGGACAGGGAAAAAACTGAAGCTTTCTTT. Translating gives CASSPDREKTEAFF.

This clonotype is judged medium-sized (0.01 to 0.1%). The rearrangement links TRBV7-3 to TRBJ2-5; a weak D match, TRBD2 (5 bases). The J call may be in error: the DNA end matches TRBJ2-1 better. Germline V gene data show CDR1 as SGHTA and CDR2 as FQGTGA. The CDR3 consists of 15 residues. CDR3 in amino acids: CASSLWLPPEGEQFF. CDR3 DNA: TGTGCCAGCAGCTTATGGTTGCCCCCCGAGGGCGAGCAGTTCTTC.

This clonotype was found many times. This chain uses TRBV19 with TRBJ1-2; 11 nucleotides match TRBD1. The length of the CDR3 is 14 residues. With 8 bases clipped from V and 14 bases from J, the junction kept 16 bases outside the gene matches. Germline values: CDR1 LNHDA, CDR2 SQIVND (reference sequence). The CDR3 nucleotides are TGTGCCAGTTACTCGACGCGGACAGGGGGCGCATTAACCTTC. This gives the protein CASYSTRTGGALTF.

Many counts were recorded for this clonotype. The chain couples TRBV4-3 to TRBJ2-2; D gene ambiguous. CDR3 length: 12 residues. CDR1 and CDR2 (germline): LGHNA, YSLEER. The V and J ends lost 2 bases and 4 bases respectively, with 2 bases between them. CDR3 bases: TGCGCCAGCAGCCAAAGCACCGGGGAGCTGTTTTTT. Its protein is CASSQSTGELFF.

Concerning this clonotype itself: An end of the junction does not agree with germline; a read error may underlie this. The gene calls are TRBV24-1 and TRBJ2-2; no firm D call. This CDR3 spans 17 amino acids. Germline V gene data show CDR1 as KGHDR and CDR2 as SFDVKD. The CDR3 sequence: CATIMSRKSSRTGELFF. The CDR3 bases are TGTGCCACCATCATGAGCCGTAAGTCGAGTCGAACCGGTGAGCTGTTTTTT.

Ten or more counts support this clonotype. The CDR3: CASRRDGNTGELFF. CDR3 nucleotide sequence: TGTGCCAGCAGAAGGGATGGGAACACCGGGGAGCTGTTTTTT. This chain links TRBV27 with TRBJ2-2; D gene unclear. V was trimmed by 6 bases and J by 1 base, leaving 9 bases between them. The CDR3 sequence is 14 residues long. Germline values: CDR1 MNHEY, CDR2 SMNVEV (reference sequence).

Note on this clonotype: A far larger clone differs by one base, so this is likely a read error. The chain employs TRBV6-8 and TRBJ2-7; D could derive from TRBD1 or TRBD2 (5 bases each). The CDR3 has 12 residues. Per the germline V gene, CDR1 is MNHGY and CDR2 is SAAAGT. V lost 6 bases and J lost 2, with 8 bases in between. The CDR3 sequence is CASRQGAYEQYF. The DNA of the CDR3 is TGTGCCAGCAGGCAGGGAGCCTACGAGCAGTACTTC.

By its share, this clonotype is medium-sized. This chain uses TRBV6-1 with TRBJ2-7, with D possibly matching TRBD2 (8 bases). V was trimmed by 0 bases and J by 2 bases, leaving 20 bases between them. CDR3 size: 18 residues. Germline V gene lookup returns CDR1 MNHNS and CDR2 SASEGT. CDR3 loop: CASSEARGDSIYAYEQYF. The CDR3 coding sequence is TGTGCCAGCAGTGAAGCGCGGGGGGACAGCATCTATGCCTACGAGCAGTACTTC.

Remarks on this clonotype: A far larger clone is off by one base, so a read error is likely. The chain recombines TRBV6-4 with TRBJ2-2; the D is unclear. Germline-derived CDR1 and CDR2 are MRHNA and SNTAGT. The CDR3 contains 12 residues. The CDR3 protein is CAISPWGGELFF. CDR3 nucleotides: TGTGCCATCAGTCCTTGGGGAGGGGAGCTGTTTTTT.

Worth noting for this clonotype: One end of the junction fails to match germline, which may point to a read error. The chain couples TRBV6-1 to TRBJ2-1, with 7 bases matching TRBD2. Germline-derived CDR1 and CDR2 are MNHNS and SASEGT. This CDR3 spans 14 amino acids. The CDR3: CASRPLGGVNEKFF. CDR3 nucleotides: TGTGCCAGCAGGCCTCTGGGGGGGGTCAATGAGAAGTTCTTC.

This CDR3 reads CASRPTIGIYEQYF. CDR3 sequence (DNA): TGTGCCAGCAGACCGACTATCGGGATCTACGAGCAGTACTTC. The V and J genes are TRBV28 and TRBJ2-7; D is perhaps TRBD2 (5 bases). Trimming cost V 6 bases and J 3 bases, with 15 bases left between them. The CDR3 length is 14 residues. CDR1 and CDR2 from the germline V gene are MDHEN and SYDVKM.

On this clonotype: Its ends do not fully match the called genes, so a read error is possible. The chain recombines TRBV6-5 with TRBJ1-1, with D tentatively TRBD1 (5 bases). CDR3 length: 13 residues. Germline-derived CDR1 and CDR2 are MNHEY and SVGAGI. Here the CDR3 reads CASRNPGETETFF. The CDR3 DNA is TGTGCCAGCAGAAATCCGGGGGAGACTGAAACTTTCTTT.

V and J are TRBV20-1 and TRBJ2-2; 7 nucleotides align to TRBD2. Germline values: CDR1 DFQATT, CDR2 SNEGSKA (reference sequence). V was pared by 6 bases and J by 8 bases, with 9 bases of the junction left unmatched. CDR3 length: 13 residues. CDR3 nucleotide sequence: TGCAGTGCCCCCCGGGGGAGGGCAGGGGAGCTGTTTTTT. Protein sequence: CSAPRGRAGELFF.

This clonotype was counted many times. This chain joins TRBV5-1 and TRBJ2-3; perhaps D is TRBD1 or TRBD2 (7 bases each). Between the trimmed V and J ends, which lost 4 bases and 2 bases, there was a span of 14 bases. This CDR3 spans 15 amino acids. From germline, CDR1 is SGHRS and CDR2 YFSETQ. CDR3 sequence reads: CASSRGGQTTDTQYF. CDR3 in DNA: TGCGCCAGCAGCAGGGGGGGACAGACCACAGATACGCAGTATTTT.

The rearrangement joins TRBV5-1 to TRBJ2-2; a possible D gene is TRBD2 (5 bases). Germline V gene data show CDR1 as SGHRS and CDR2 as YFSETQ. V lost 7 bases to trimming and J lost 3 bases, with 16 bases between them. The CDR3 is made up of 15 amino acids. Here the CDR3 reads CASGMGYGDTGELFF. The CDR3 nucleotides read TGCGCCAGCGGCATGGGTTACGGGGACACCGGGGAGCTGTTTTTT.

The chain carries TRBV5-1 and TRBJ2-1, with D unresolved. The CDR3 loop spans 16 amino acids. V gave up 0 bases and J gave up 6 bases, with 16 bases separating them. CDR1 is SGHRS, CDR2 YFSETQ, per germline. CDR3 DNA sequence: TGCGCCAGCAGCTTGGGTGGCGGATACAGTGGCAATGAGCAGTTCTTC. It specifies CASSLGGGYSGNEQFF.

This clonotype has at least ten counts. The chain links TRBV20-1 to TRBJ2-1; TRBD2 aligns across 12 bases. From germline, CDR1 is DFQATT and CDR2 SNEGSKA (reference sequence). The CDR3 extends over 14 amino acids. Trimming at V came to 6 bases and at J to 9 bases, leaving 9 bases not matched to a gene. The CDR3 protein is CSARLAGATTEQFF. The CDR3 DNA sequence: TGCAGTGCGCGACTAGCGGGAGCCACAACTGAGCAGTTCTTC.

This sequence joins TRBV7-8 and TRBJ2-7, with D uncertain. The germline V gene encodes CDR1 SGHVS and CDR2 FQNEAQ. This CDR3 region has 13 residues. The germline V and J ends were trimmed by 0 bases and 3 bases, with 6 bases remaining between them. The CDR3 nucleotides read TGTGCCAGCAGCTTAGCTGGTAGCTACGAGCAGTACTTC. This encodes CASSLAGSYEQYF.

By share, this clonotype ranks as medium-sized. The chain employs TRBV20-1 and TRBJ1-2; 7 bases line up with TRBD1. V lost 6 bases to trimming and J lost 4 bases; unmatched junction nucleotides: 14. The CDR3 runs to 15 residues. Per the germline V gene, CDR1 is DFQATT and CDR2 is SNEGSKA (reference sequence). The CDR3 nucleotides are TGCAGTGCATCAACCGACAGGGCAAAAGGCTATGGCTACACCTTC. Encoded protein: CSASTDRAKGYGYTF.

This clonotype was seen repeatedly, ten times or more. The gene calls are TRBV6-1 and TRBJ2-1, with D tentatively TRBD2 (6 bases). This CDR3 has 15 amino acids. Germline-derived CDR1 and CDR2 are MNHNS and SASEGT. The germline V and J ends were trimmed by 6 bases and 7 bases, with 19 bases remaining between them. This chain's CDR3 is CASSPYAGSSNEQFF. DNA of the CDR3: TGTGCCAGCAGCCCCTATGCGGGAAGTAGTAATGAGCAGTTCTTC.

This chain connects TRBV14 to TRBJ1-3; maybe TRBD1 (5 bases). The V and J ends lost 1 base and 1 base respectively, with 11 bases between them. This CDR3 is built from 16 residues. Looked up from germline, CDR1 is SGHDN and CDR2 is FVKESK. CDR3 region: CASSQVTGTSGNTIYF. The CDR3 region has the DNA TGTGCCAGCAGCCAAGTGACTGGGACTTCTGGAAACACCATATATTTT.

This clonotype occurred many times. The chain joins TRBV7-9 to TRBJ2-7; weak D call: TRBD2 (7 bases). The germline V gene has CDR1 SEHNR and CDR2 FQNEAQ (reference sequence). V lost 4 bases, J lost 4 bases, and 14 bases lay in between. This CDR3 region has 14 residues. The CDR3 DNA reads TGTGCCAGCAGCTCCCTGAGGGGGGGTTACGAGCAGTACTTC. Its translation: CASSSLRGGYEQYF.

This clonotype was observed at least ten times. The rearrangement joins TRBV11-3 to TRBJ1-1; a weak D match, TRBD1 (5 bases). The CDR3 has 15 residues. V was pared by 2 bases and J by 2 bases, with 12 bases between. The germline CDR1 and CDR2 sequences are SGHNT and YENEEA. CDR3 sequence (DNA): TGTGCCAGCAGCTTACGCCGGGGGGGTAACACTGAAGCTTTCTTT. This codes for CASSLRRGGNTEAFF. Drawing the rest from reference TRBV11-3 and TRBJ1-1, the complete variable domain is EAGVVQSPRYKIIEKKQPVAFWCNPISGHNTLYWYLQNLGQGPELLIRYENEEAVDDSQLPKDRFSAERLKGVDSTLKIQPAELGDSAVYLCASSLRRGGNTEAFFGQGTRLTVV.

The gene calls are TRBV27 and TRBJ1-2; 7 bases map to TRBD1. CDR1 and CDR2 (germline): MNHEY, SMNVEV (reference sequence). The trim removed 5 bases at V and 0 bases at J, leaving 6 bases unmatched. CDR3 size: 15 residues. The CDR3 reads CASSLQGIANYGYTF. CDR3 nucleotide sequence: TGTGCCAGCAGTCTACAGGGGATTGCTAACTATGGCTACACCTTC.

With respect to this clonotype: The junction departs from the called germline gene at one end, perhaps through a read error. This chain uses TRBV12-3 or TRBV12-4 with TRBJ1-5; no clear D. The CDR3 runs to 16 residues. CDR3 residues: CASSTGKGSSNQPQHF. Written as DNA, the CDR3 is TGTGCCAGCAGTACCGGGAAAGGGAGTAGCAATCAGCCCCAGCACTTT.

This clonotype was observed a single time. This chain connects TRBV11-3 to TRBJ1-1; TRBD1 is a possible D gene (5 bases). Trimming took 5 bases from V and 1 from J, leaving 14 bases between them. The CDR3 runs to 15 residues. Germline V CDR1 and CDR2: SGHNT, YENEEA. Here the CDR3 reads CASSEGWGGNTEAFF. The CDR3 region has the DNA TGTGCCAGCAGCGAAGGGTGGGGGGGGAACACTGAAGCTTTCTTT.

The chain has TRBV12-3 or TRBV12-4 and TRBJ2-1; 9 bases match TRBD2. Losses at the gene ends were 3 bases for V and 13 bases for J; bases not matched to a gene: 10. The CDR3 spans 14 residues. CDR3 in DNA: TGTGCCAGCAGTTTGCTAGCGGGGTACAATTATCAGTTCTTC. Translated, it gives CASSLLAGYNYQFF.

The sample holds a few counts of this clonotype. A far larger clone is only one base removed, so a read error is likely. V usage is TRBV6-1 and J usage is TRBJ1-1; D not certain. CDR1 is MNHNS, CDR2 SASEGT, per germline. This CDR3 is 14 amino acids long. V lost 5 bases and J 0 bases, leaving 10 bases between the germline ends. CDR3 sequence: CASSRLAMNTEAFF. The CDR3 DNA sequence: TGTGCCAGCAGTCGACTCGCCATGAACACTGAAGCTTTCTTT.

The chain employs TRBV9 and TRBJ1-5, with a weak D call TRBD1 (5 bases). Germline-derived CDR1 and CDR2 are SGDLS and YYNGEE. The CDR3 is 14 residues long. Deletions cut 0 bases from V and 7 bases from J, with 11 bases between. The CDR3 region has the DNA TGTGCCAGCAGCGTAGCTCCGGGGACGCAGCCCCAGCATTTT. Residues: CASSVAPGTQPQHF.

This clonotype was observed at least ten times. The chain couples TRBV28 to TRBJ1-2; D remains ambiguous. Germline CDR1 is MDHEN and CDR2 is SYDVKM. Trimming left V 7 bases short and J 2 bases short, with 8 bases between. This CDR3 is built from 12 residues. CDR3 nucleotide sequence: TGTGCCAGCACCCCGGGGAACTATGGCTACACCTTC. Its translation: CASTPGNYGYTF.

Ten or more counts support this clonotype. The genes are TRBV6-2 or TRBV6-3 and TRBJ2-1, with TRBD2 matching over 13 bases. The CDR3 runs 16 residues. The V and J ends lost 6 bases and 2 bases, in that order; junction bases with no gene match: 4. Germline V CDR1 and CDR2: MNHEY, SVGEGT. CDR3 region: CASSRGLAGAYNEQFF. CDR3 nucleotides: TGTGCCAGCAGCCGAGGACTAGCGGGAGCCTACAATGAGCAGTTCTTC.

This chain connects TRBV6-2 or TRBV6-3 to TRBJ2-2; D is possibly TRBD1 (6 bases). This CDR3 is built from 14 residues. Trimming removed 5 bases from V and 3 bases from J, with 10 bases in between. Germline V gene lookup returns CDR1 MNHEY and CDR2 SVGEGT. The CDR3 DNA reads TGTGCCAGCAGTGCAGGGGACGACACCGGGGAGCTGTTTTTT. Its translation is CASSAGDDTGELFF.